This paragraph reports one T cell receptor beta chain. The antigen it recognizes is unknown. Base qualities are not provided; no much larger clone lies one nucleotide away. One collaborating source in Seattle enrolled patients while the patients were actively infected and followed the patients over time throughout the course of disease. The collaborating institutions used their own protocols to collect whole blood in K2EDTA tubes. For TCRbeta analysis, collaborators shipped samples as frozen whole blood, isolated PBMCs, or DNA extracted from either of those sample types. This record comes from a study of blood T cell repertoires in COVID-19 (dated by TCRdb to about 2020). Study-level background: Samples covering the acute and convalescent phases of COVID-19 were provided by collaborators in the United States, Italy and Spain. The material from the prospective study consisted of cDNA or gDNA derived from T cells, B-cell-depleted T cells, or PBMCs. Subjects who had been exposed to COVID-19, were actively infected with it, or had recovered from it provided the deeply sampled blood TCRbeta repertoires that made up the dataset. The repertoires were made available in a free public database intended to serve as a resource for research on the immune response to SARS-CoV-2. The samples were drawn from the first 160 participants of the ongoing ImmuneRACE study and from 1,254 subjects provided by 6 global collaborators. A de-identified subject ID, COVID-19 status, age in years and sex were almost always included in the sample metadata. Where available, HLA class I and class II types were taken from metadata supplied by the sample provider and were not determined by assay-based typing. Overall study results and their limits: The amount of clinical and demographic metadata varied by source and participant and was provided uncurated.

TCRbeta CDR3 regions were amplified from genomic DNA using the immunoSEQ Assay, a bias-controlled multiplex PCR. Per the source publication's procedure: Nucleated cell counts per sample were estimated from amplification of reference gene primers within the assay. Sequence reads were collapsed and filtered to measure the absolute abundance of every unique TCRbeta CDR3 rearrangement. Productive Simpson clonality was computed per sample as the square root of Simpson's diversity index over productive rearrangements. As stored in TCRdb, this immuneACCESS dataset retains in-frame rearrangements with V and J assigned. A fraction of the clones does not appear; measured against another copy, unresolved V genes explain less than half of the discrepancy, and the remainder lacks a known reason. That table furnishes V, J and clone size, whereas the DNA furnished D and trimming. The sample table shows over 150,000 clones, and more than 75% are seen once. The top ten clonotypes cover around 0.5% of the sample.

The TCR was taken from a man aged 60 to 69 with COVID-19, enrolled during active disease. The sequenced material came from peripheral blood.

CDR3 reads: CATSGYSGDEAFF. In nucleotides, the sequence is TGTGCCACCAGTGGTTATTCGGGGGATGAAGCTTTCTTT. The rearrangement combines TRBV24-1 with TRBJ1-1; possibly the D gene is TRBD1, per 5 matching bases. Measured from the cysteine to the phenylalanine, the CDR3 is 13 residues long. Only CDR3 DNA remains: 39 bases, in frame from the first base. V and J lose 5 bases and 7 bases, and a span of 13 bases separates them. CDR1 is given as KGHDR and CDR2 as SFDVKD, both from the germline V gene.